These 3 T cell receptor beta chains were sequenced from one sample in a study of T cells in Graves' hyperthyroidism and ophthalmopathy. TCR beta CDR3 regions were amplified from RNA transcripts. A first-round RT-PCR of the TCR CDR3 used the HTBI primer set. TCRdb ran MiXCR on the multiplex PCR reads and lists one entry per CDR3 protein. The sample holds under 600,000 distinct CDR3 sequences, approximately 15% seen once. The sequenced material came from blood. Every receptor here comes from a woman in her thirties or forties with Graves' ophthalmopathy.

This sequence joins TRBV6-4 and TRBJ1-5; possibly TRBD1 for D (5 bases). The CDR3 length is 24 residues. Deletions cut 0 bases from V and 0 bases from J, with 33 bases between. In germline, CDR1 is MRHNA, CDR2 SNTAGT. The CDR3 nucleotides are TGTGCCAGCAGTGACTCTCGAAGGGGCAGGGAGGGTCCTTCGGGCTGGGGTAGCAATCAGCCCCAGCATTTT. Translating it yields CASSDSRRGREGPSGWGSNQPQHF.

The chain uses TRBV28 and TRBJ2-4; D not certain. CDR3 length: 15 amino acids. Germline assignment: CDR1 MDHEN and CDR2 SYDVKM. The V end was cut by 2 bases, the J end by 1 base, with 9 bases between. The CDR3 is CASSLAAIAKNIQYF. In DNA form, the CDR3 reads TGTGCCAGCAGTTTAGCGGCGATTGCCAAAAACATTCAGTACTTC.

As regards this clonotype: This clone may be a read error of a much larger clone one base away. The genes are TRBV3-1 and TRBJ2-7, with D perhaps matching TRBD2 (5 bases). The CDR3 is 15 amino acids. Looked up from germline, CDR1 is LGHDT and CDR2 is YNNKEL (reference sequence). DNA for the CDR3: TGTGCCAGCAGCCCACTAGGACTGGAATCCTGCGAGCAGTACTTC. It translates to CASSPLGLESCEQYF.